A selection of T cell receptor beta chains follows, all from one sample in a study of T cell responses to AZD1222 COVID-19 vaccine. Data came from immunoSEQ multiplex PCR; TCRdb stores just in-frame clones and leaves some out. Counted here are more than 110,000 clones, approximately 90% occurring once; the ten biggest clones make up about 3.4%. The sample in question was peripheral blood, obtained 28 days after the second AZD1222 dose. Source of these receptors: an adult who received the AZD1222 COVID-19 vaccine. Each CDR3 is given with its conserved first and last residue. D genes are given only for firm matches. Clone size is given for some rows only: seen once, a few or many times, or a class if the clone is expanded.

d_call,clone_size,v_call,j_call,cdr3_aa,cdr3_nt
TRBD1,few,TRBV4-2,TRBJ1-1,CASSLGSTGVTEAFF,TGTGCCAGCAGCCTAGGGTCAACAGGGGTCACTGAAGCTTTCTTT
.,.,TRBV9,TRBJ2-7,CASSPGDPVSYEQYF,TGTGCCAGCAGCCCCGGCGATCCGGTCTCCTACGAGCAGTACTTC
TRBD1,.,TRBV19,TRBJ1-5,CASSQGARQPQHF,TGTGCCAGTAGTCAGGGGGCCCGGCAGCCCCAGCATTTT
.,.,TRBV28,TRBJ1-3,CASSLGLRGKSGNTIYF,TGTGCCAGCAGTCTAGGGTTGAGGGGGAAGTCTGGAAACACCATATATTTT
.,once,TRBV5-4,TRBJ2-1,CASSQNREQFF,TGTGCCAGCAGCCAGAACAGGGAGCAGTTCTTC
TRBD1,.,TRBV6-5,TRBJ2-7,CASSRSTGGEQYF,TGTGCCAGCAGCCGCTCGACAGGGGGCGAGCAGTACTTC
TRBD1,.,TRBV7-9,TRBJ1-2,CASSFRDSTEGGYTF,TGTGCCAGCAGCTTCAGGGACAGCACTGAGGGGGGCTACACCTTC
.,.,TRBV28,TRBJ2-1,CASSLRDGQFF,TGTGCCAGCAGTTTAAGGGACGGGCAGTTCTTC
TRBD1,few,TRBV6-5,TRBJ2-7,CASSSPGQTFYEQYF,TGTGCCAGCAGTTCACCGGGACAGACTTTCTACGAGCAGTACTTC
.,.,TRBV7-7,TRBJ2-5,CASSYTTSGTQYF,TGTGCTAGCAGCTATACAACATCAGGGACCCAGTACTTC
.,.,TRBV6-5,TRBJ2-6,CASSYSGPPGANVLTF,TGTGCCAGCAGTTACTCAGGGCCCCCTGGGGCCAACGTCCTGACTTTC
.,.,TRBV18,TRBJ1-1,CASSPSSDSMGAFF,TGTGCCAGCTCACCCTCCTCCGACAGTATGGGAGCTTTCTTT
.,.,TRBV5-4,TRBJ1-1,CASSPVNTEAFF,TGTGCCAGCAGCCCGGTGAACACTGAAGCTTTCTTT
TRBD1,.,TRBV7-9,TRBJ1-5,CASSKQGSDNQPQHF,TGTGCCAGCAGCAAACAGGGGTCGGACAATCAGCCCCAGCATTTT
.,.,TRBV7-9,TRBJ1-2,CASSPQTAYGYTF,TGTGCCAGCAGCCCCCAGACAGCCTATGGCTACACCTTC
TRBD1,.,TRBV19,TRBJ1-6,CASSLQGQGANNSPLHF,TGTGCCAGTAGCCTCCAGGGACAGGGGGCGAATAATTCACCCCTCCACTTT
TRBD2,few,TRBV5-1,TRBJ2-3,CASSLEIAGADTQYF,TGCGCCAGCAGCTTGGAAATAGCGGGGGCTGATACGCAGTATTTT
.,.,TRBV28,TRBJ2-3,CASKVTRVGTDTQYF,TGTGCCAGCAAGGTTACGCGGGTCGGCACAGATACGCAGTATTTT
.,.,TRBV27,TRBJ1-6,CATRLGALYNSPLHF,TGTGCCACCCGGTTGGGAGCTTTGTATAATTCACCCCTCCACTTT
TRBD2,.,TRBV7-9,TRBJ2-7,CASSHKTSAGRGEQYF,TGTGCCAGCAGCCATAAGACTAGCGCAGGAAGGGGGGAGCAGTACTTC
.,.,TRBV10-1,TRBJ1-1,CASSGNLNTEAFF,TGCGCCAGCAGTGGGAATTTGAACACTGAAGCTTTCTTT
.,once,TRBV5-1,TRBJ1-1,CASSWNRVLKAEAFF,TGCGCCAGCAGTTGGAACAGGGTTTTGAAGGCTGAAGCTTTCTTT
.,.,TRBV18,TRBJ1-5,CASSLSTGGNQPQHF,TGTGCCAGCTCACTATCCACGGGAGGCAATCAGCCCCAGCATTTT
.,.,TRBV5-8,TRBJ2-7,CASSLAEGTYEQYF,TGTGCCAGCAGCTTGGCCGAGGGAACCTACGAGCAGTACTTC
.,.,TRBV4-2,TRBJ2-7,CASSQEGAEQYF,TGTGCCAGCAGCCAAGAAGGCGCCGAGCAGTACTTC
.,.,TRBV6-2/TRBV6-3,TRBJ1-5,CASSSAGRNQPQHF,TGTGCCAGCAGTTCGGCTGGGCGCAATCAGCCCCAGCATTTT
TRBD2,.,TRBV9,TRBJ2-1,CASSVRTSGNNEQFF,TGTGCCAGCAGCGTCCGGACTAGCGGGAACAATGAGCAGTTCTTC
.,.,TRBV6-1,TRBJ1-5,CASSDPGTQHF,TGTGCCAGCAGTGACCCAGGGACCCAGCATTTT
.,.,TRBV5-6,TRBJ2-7,CASSFSRYEQYF,TGTGCCAGCAGCTTTTCGAGGTACGAGCAGTACTTC
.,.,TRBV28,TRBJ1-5,CASSFLGQPNQPQHF,TGTGCCAGCAGTTTCCTCGGACAGCCAAATCAGCCCCAGCATTTT
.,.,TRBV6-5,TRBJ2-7,CASSYAVTGDYEQYF,TGTGCCAGCAGTTACGCGGTGACAGGCGACTACGAGCAGTACTTC
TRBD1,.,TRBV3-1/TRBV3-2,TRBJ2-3,CASSPRTGADTQYF,TGTGCCAGCAGCCCGAGGACAGGGGCAGATACGCAGTATTTT